This is a list of T cell receptor beta chains from one sample in a study of T cells in Graves' hyperthyroidism and ophthalmopathy. From the multiplex PCR reads, TCRdb called clonotypes with MiXCR, one entry per CDR3 protein. The sample shows approximately 700,000 distinct CDR3 sequences, about a sixth of them seen only once. Sequenced sample: blood. All receptors derive from a man younger than 35 with Graves' hyperthyroidism. Each CDR3 is given with its conserved first and last residue. Fields, in order: V gene, J gene, clone size, CDR3 protein. Not all rows give a size; the values are once, few, many and, for expanded clones, a class.

TRBV27	TRBJ1-1	few	CASSWTAMNTEAFF
TRBV29-1	TRBJ2-3	NA	CSVLTLLEADTQYF
TRBV28	TRBJ1-4	NA	CASSYRGLNWKLFF
TRBV28	TRBJ2-7	many	CASRFLDSTRVGSSYEQYF
TRBV5-1	TRBJ2-3	many	CASSLGQRRSTDTQYF
TRBV28	TRBJ2-1	many	CASTGLGGRGNNEQFF
TRBV11-1	TRBJ2-7	many	CASSLGQRSPYEQYF
TRBV13	TRBJ2-5	many	CASSSKSGGETQYF
TRBV19	TRBJ2-7	NA	CASSPNKGYEQYF
TRBV5-1	TRBJ2-7	NA	CASSLEAVSLAGVVREQYF
TRBV25-1	TRBJ2-1	few	CASSAWDNEQFF
TRBV3-1	TRBJ1-2	many	CASSQEAGERYTF
TRBV7-2	TRBJ2-1	many	CASSFGGGTYNEQFF
TRBV12-3/TRBV12-4	TRBJ1-5	many	CASSFLGDQPQHF
TRBV5-1	TRBJ2-3	few	CASSLAGGWSTDTQYF
TRBV7-9	TRBJ2-1	many	CASSYRLSGGNEQFF
TRBV27	TRBJ2-7	many	CASSPVAGQYSYEQYF
TRBV7-6	TRBJ2-7	few	CASSLDGVSEQYF
TRBV25-1	TRBJ1-1	few	CASSVGQEVEAFF
TRBV4-2	TRBJ2-3	NA	CASSQYRRYTDTQYF
TRBV12-3/TRBV12-4	TRBJ1-5	once	CASIDSGQGTQPQHF
TRBV5-5	TRBJ1-1	few	CASSSSVWTGAFF
TRBV20-1	TRBJ2-1	many	CSAAPGGPTPEQFF
TRBV20-1	TRBJ2-7	NA	CSATSGSWAYEQYF
TRBV7-2	TRBJ2-3	NA	CASSLPSEYTQYF
TRBV20-1	TRBJ2-1	few	CSASVLISYNEQFF
TRBV4-1	TRBJ2-1	NA	CASSQVTSGRVNEQFF
TRBV12-3/TRBV12-4	TRBJ2-5	NA	CASSLLAGDEETQYF
TRBV18	TRBJ2-1	NA	CASSPPAGAFVNEQFF
TRBV7-9	TRBJ1-4	NA	CASSFKQGAGEKLFF
TRBV19	TRBJ1-1	few	CASTARWKNTEAFF
TRBV19	TRBJ1-5	NA	CASRPVDRGREQPQHF
TRBV24-1	TRBJ2-1	few	CATIQGNEQFF
TRBV28	TRBJ2-3	NA	CASTPPRGAGTDTRYF
TRBV27	TRBJ2-2	many	CASNQLTSGAGTGELFF
TRBV28	TRBJ2-3	NA	CASSSPGSGSSSTDTQYF
TRBV25-1	TRBJ1-1	NA	CASSDGGQGNTEAFF
TRBV7-2	TRBJ2-6	NA	CASSLEGGWRHSGANVLTF
TRBV30	TRBJ2-1	few	CAWSDRASYNEQFF
TRBV11-3	TRBJ1-1	many	CASSLLGTALMNTEAFF
TRBV12-3/TRBV12-4	TRBJ1-2	few	CASSWDRGAGGYTF
TRBV2	TRBJ2-1	many	CASSEGGGGFF
TRBV7-8	TRBJ1-5	many	CASSLWTDSYSNQPQHF
TRBV28	TRBJ2-5	many	CASSLRVWETQYF
TRBV15	TRBJ2-1	many	CATSRMRRDYNEQFF
TRBV5-1	TRBJ2-7	many	CASSYDGTYEQYF
TRBV28	TRBJ2-1	NA	CASSLVASYNEQFF
TRBV6-1	TRBJ2-2	many	CASSEGPYTGELFF
TRBV20-1	TRBJ2-1	many	CSARLAGGPIHNEQFF
TRBV28	TRBJ2-5	many	CASSPNRDGRNETQYF
TRBV12-3/TRBV12-4	TRBJ2-1	few	CASSSGAGRASNEQFF
TRBV12-3/TRBV12-4	TRBJ2-1	NA	CASSPRPVPSEQFF
TRBV20-1	TRBJ1-5	NA	CSASRGWNKPQHF
TRBV27	TRBJ1-5	few	CASKERGRGYSNQPQHF
TRBV10-3	TRBJ2-5	many	CAISEGPGHQETQYF